This T cell receptor beta chain is from a study of blood T cell repertoires in COVID-19. Whole-study context: T cells, B-cell-depleted T cells, or PBMCs supplied cDNA or gDNA.

Original methodology: Amplification with reference gene primers provided the estimates of nucleated cell counts. The data were produced by immunoSEQ multiplex PCR, yet TCRdb's version contains in-frame clones alone and is incomplete. The DNA gave D and trimming, while V, J and clone size come from that table. The sample consists of around 60,000 clones, 80% of them appearing once. CDR1 and CDR2 from the germline V gene are SGHRS and YFSETQ. Trimming removed 3 bases from V and 0 bases from J; junction bases left unmatched: 2. The CDR3 extends over 14 amino acids. In this sample, this clone turned up once.

Sequences were obtained from peripheral blood. The TCR sequence derives from a man aged 55-75 years with acute or convalescent COVID-19. This chain connects TRBV5-1 to TRBJ2-7, with TRBD1 matching 8 bases. Here the CDR3 DNA reads TGCGCCAGCAGCTGGGACAGGAGCTCCTACGAGCAGTACTTC. Amino acid sequence: CASSWDRSSYEQYF.